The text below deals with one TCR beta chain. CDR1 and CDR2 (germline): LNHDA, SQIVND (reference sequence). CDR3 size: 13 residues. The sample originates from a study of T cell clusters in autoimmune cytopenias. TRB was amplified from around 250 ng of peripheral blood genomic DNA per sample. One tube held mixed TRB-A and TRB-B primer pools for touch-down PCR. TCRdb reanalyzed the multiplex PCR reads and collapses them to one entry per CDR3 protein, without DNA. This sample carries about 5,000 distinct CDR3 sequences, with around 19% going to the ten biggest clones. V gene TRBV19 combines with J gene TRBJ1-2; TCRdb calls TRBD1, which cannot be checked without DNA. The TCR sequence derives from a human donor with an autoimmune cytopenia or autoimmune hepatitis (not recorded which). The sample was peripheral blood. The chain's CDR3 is CASLKQGAGGYTF.